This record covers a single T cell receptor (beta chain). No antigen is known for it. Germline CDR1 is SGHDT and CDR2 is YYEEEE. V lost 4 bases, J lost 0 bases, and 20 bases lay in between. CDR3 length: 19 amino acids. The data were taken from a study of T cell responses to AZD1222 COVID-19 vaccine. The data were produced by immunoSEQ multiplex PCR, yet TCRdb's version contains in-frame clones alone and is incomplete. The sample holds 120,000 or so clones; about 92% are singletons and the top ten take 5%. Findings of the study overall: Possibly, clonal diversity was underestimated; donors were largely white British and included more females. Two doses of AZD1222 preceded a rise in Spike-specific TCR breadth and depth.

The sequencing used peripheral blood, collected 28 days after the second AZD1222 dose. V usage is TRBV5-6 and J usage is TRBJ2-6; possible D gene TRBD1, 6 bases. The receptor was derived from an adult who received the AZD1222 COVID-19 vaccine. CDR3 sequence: CASSREEGQSVSGANVLTF. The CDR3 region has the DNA TGTGCCAGCAGCCGGGAAGAAGGACAGAGCGTCTCTGGGGCCAACGTCCTGACTTTC.